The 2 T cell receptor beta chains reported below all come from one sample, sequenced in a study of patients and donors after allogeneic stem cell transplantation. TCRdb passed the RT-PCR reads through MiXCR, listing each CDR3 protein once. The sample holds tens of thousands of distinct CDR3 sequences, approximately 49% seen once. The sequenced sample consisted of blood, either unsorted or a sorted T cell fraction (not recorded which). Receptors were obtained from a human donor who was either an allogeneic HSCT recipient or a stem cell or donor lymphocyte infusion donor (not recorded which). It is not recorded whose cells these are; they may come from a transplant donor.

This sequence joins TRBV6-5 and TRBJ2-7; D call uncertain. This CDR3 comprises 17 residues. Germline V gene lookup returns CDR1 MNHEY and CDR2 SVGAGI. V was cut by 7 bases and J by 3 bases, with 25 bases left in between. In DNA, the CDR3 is TGTGCCAGCAACGAGAAGGGCCCAGGTATTGTTAACTACGAGCAGTACTTC. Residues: CASNEKGPGIVNYEQYF.

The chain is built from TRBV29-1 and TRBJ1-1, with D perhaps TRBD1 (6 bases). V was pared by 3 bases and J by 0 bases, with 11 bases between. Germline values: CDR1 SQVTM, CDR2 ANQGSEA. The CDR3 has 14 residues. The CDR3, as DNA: TGCAGCGTTGACGGTGGACAGATGAACACTGAAGCTTTCTTT. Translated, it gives CSVDGGQMNTEAFF.